This entry describes one TCR beta chain. Germline values: CDR1 SGHRS, CDR2 YFSETQ. The CDR3 is made up of 14 amino acids. V lost 4 bases and J lost 5, with 13 bases in between. Here immunoSEQ multiplex PCR was the method, and the copy in TCRdb shows in-frame clones only, minus some. The repertoire holds about 70,000 clones, around nine tenths seen once, with more than 4.5% in the top ten. This specimen belongs to a study of OX40 agonist ivuxolimab in advanced cancers. Overall study: Treatment of patients was with ivuxolimab, an agonistic anti-OX40 (CD134) antibody. Cohort: approximately 79% men, mean age about 60, aged about 20 to 90.

With autoimmune disease history or systemic immunosuppression, patients were excluded. The starting material was CD4+ or CD8+ T cells sorted from blood, obtained in a trial of the OX40 agonist ivuxolimab. This rearrangement joins TRBV5-1 to TRBJ2-1; weak D call: TRBD2 (6 bases). This sequence originates from an adult with an advanced solid tumor such as melanoma, head and neck, liver or kidney cancer. CDR3 in amino acids: CASSTGLKDNEQFF. The CDR3, as DNA: TGCGCCAGCAGCACCGGACTAAAGGACAATGAGCAGTTCTTC.